What follows are 24 T cell receptor beta chains derived from one specimen sequenced in a study of T cell clonotyping in hematopoietic cell transplantation. Assay used: immunoSEQ multiplex PCR; TCRdb lists only in-frame clones, some missing. The sample holds about 10,000 clones, about 47% seen once. The source material was peripheral blood mononuclear cells, sampled 100 days after allogeneic stem cell transplant. These TCRs come from a female patient between 50 and 60 years old who had an allogeneic stem cell transplant from an unrelated donor, so the T cells may come from the graft donor. Some clones in this sample may be carry-over from other donors' samples.

This clone has only a few counts. The chain couples TRBV30 to TRBJ1-2; D is possibly TRBD1 (5 bases). This CDR3 contains 13 residues. CDR1 is GTSNPN and CDR2 is SVGIG in the germline V gene (reference sequence). Trimming took off 2 bases at V and 4 bases at J, with 11 bases between the two ends. The CDR3 loop reads CAWSPTGFYGYTF. The CDR3 nucleotides are TGTGCCTGGAGTCCCACAGGATTCTATGGCTACACCTTC. The entire variable domain, with the rest obtained from reference TRBV30 and TRBJ1-2, is as follows: SQTIHQWPATLVQPVGSPLSLECTVEGTSNPNLYWYRQAAGRGLQLLFYSVGIGQISSEVPQNLSASRPQDRQFILSSKKLLLSDSGFYLCAWSPTGFYGYTFGSGTRLTVV.

V gene TRBV6-5 combines with J gene TRBJ1-6; 11 nucleotides match TRBD1. V trimming: 7 bases; J trimming: 7 bases; junction bases outside the gene matches: 6. Germline lookup yields CDR1 MNHEY and CDR2 SVGAGI. CDR3 length: 15 amino acids. The CDR3 region has the DNA TGTGCCAGCACGCGGGACAGGGGGAACAATTCACCCCTCCACTTT. Amino acid sequence: CASTRDRGNNSPLHF.

V usage is TRBV25-1 and J usage is TRBJ1-2; maybe TRBD1 (5 bases). Germline lookup yields CDR1 MGHDK and CDR2 SYGVNS. V was pared by 1 base and J by 6 bases, with 6 bases between. This CDR3 spans 12 amino acids. CDR3 bases: TGTGCCAGCAGTGAATGGGGCCATGGCTACACCTTC. As protein: CASSEWGHGYTF.

Comment on this clone: Other DNA sequences in the same sample also yield this CDR3. The V gene is TRBV30, the J gene TRBJ2-2; no definite D call. V was trimmed by 3 bases and J by 3 bases, leaving 8 bases between them. The CDR3 spans 13 residues. From germline, CDR1 is GTSNPN and CDR2 SVGIG (reference sequence). CDR3: CAWRGFYTGELFF. The CDR3 bases are TGTGCCTGGAGGGGCTTTTACACCGGGGAGCTGTTTTTT.

The CDR3 DNA reads as TGTGCCAGCAGCTTCCAGCGCTACGAGCAGTACTTC. This sequence encodes CASSFQRYEQYF. The V call is TRBV7-2, the J call TRBJ2-7, with no clear D. V lost 3 bases and J lost 3, with 6 bases in between. This CDR3 spans 12 amino acids. Germline V gene lookup returns CDR1 SGHTA and CDR2 FQGNSA.

V gene TRBV7-3 combines with J gene TRBJ1-6; D is unresolved. Germline CDR1 is SGHTA and CDR2 is FQGTGA. CDR3 size: 14 residues. The V end was cut by 2 bases, the J end by 6 bases, with 8 bases between. The DNA for the CDR3 is TGTGCCAGCAGCTTACGCCAGACTAATTCACCCCTCCACTTT. Translated: CASSLRQTNSPLHF.

The chain links TRBV30 to TRBJ2-5, with D possibly matching TRBD1 (5 bases). The CDR3 consists of 15 residues. The ends were cut back, 3 bases at V and 6 bases at J, with 20 bases in the middle. Germline CDR1 reads GTSNPN; CDR2 reads SVGIG (reference sequence). The CDR3 sequence is CAWRAPRWGSQTQYF. DNA for the CDR3: TGTGCCTGGAGGGCTCCCCGGTGGGGCAGCCAGACCCAGTACTTC. The full variable domain, with the rest looked up from reference TRBV30 and TRBJ2-5, is SQTIHQWPATLVQPVGSPLSLECTVEGTSNPNLYWYRQAAGRGLQLLFYSVGIGQISSEVPQNLSASRPQDRQFILSSKKLLLSDSGFYLCAWRAPRWGSQTQYFGPGTRLLVL.

Only a few counts were recorded for this clone. The rearrangement joins TRBV19 to TRBJ1-6; a possible D gene is TRBD1 (5 bases). This CDR3 comprises 14 residues. In germline, CDR1 is LNHDA, CDR2 SQIVND (reference sequence). V was shortened by 10 bases and J by 10 bases, with 20 bases between the two germline ends. CDR3 protein: CANAAPRANSPLHF. DNA of the CDR3: TGTGCCAACGCGGCCCCCAGGGCAAACTCACCCCTCCACTTT.

The chain combines TRBV7-8 with TRBJ2-7; 9 nucleotides agree with TRBD2. The CDR3 is made up of 15 amino acids. The V and J ends lost 2 bases and 0 bases, in that order; junction bases with no gene match: 2. The germline V gene has CDR1 SGHVS and CDR2 FQNEAQ. CDR3 protein: CASSLIAGDSYEQYF. CDR3 nucleotides: TGTGCCAGCAGCTTAATAGCGGGGGACTCCTACGAGCAGTACTTC.

The chain joins TRBV29-1 to TRBJ2-7; 7 nucleotides align to TRBD1. The CDR3 totals 12 residues. CDR1 and CDR2 (germline): SQVTM, ANQGSEA. The junction had 4 bases not matched to a gene; V was cut back by 6 bases and J by 2 bases. The CDR3 region is CSVRQGTYEQYF. CDR3 DNA: TGCAGCGTGAGACAGGGCACCTACGAGCAGTACTTC.

The chain joins TRBV7-2 to TRBJ2-7, with a tentative D call TRBD1 (6 bases). Germline V lookup: CDR1 SGHTA, CDR2 FQGNSA. The CDR3 totals 14 residues. V shed 0 bases and J shed 4 bases, with 10 bases lying between them. The CDR3 DNA reads TGTGCCAGCAGCTTAGCGGGGGCGGCGTACGAGCAGTACTTC. Its protein product is CASSLAGAAYEQYF.

This clone was observed a few times. The V call is TRBV7-2, the J call TRBJ1-2; TRBD1 agrees at 9 bases. Unmatched junction bases numbered 6, after V lost 6 bases and J lost 7 bases. CDR1 SGHTA and CDR2 FQGNSA come from the germline V gene. The CDR3 length is 13 residues. The CDR3 nucleotides are TGTGCCAGCAGGGGACAGGGATCCTCTGGCTACACCTTC. This sequence encodes CASRGQGSSGYTF. Based on the CDR3 plus reference TRBV7-2 and TRBJ1-2, the full variable domain is GAGVSQSPSNKVTEKGKDVELRCDPISGHTALYWYRQSLGQGLEFLIYFQGNSAPDKSGLPSDRFSAERTGGSVSTLTIQRTQQEDSAVYLCASRGQGSSGYTFGSGTRLTVV.

The chain is built from TRBV10-3 and TRBJ1-2; D uncertain. V lost 4 bases, J lost 5 bases, and 11 bases lay in between. The germline gives CDR1 ENHRY, CDR2 SYGVKD. The CDR3 extends over 13 amino acids. The CDR3 protein is CAISGSTEYGYTF. The CDR3, as DNA: TGTGCCATCAGTGGCAGCACCGAGTATGGCTACACCTTC.

The chain couples TRBV25-1 to TRBJ1-2; 7 nucleotides align to TRBD1. Losses at the gene ends were 3 bases for V and 8 bases for J; bases not matched to a gene: 12. Germline V gene lookup returns CDR1 MGHDK and CDR2 SYGVNS. The length of the CDR3 is 15 residues. The CDR3 nucleotides read TGTGCCAGCAGTGAGGGGTTAGGGACAGCGAAAGGCTACACCTTC. The encoded protein is CASSEGLGTAKGYTF.

This chain's CDR3 is CAISEGTGAGYTF. For the CDR3, the DNA is TGTGCCATCAGTGAGGGGACAGGGGCCGGCTACACCTTC. V is TRBV10-3 and J is TRBJ1-2, with 10 positions matching TRBD1. Looked up from germline, CDR1 is ENHRY and CDR2 is SYGVKD. The junction had 2 bases not matched to a gene; V was cut back by 2 bases and J by 8 bases. This CDR3 region has 13 residues.

The V and J genes are TRBV29-1 and TRBJ2-7; D possibly matches TRBD1 or TRBD2 (5 bases each). The CDR3 loop spans 13 amino acids. Between the trimmed V and J ends, which lost 1 base and 2 bases, there was a span of 9 bases. Germline values: CDR1 SQVTM, CDR2 ANQGSEA. CDR3 bases: TGCAGCGTTGAAGGCGAGGGGCCCTACGAGCAGTACTTC. Protein product: CSVEGEGPYEQYF.

The DNA of the CDR3 is TGTGCCTGGAGGGCTCACGCTGGGGCTAACGAGCAGTACTTC. Translation: CAWRAHAGANEQYF. This sequence joins TRBV30 and TRBJ2-7, with D maybe TRBD1 (5 bases). The V gene lost 3 bases and the J gene lost 5 bases, with 17 bases spanning the gap. Germline loops: CDR1 GTSNPN, CDR2 SVGIG (reference sequence). The CDR3 extends over 14 amino acids.

This clone was seen a handful of times. The rearrangement links TRBV7-2 to TRBJ2-7; D uncertain. The CDR3 length is 16 residues. CDR1 and CDR2 (germline): SGHTA, FQGNSA. V gave up 1 base and J gave up 0 bases, with 13 bases separating them. CDR3 DNA sequence: TGTGCCAGCAGCTTAGTAGGGCGGACCGTCTCCTACGAGCAGTACTTC. Translated, it gives CASSLVGRTVSYEQYF. Using reference TRBV7-2 and TRBJ2-7 for the parts outside the CDR3, the full variable domain is GAGVSQSPSNKVTEKGKDVELRCDPISGHTALYWYRQSLGQGLEFLIYFQGNSAPDKSGLPSDRFSAERTGGSVSTLTIQRTQQEDSAVYLCASSLVGRTVSYEQYFGPGTRLTVT.

This rearrangement joins TRBV30 to TRBJ1-4; 7 bases are shared with TRBD1. The germline V gene encodes CDR1 GTSNPN and CDR2 SVGIG (reference sequence). The CDR3 is 15 amino acids. J lost 8 bases, V lost 2 bases, and 11 bases had no gene match. For the CDR3, the DNA is TGTGCCTGGAGTCCGGGGACAGTGTATATGGAAAAACTGTTTTTT. Protein sequence: CAWSPGTVYMEKLFF.

V is TRBV30 and J is TRBJ1-1, with D maybe TRBD1 (5 bases). Trimming stripped 3 bases from V and 2 bases from J, with 16 bases between. CDR1 is GTSNPN, CDR2 SVGIG, per germline (reference sequence). This CDR3 is built from 15 residues. The CDR3 spells CAWRARTIFNTEAFF. In DNA form, the CDR3 reads TGTGCCTGGAGGGCCAGGACAATTTTTAACACTGAAGCTTTCTTT.

Here the CDR3 DNA reads TGTGCCAGCAGTTTGGGCGACACTTATGAAAAACTGTTTTTT. Amino acids: CASSLGDTYEKLFF. The chain joins TRBV28 to TRBJ1-4; no reliable D call. The V end was cut by 3 bases, the J end by 6 bases, with 11 bases between. Germline-derived CDR1 and CDR2 are MDHEN and SYDVKM. CDR3 length: 14 residues.

In the case of this clone: One junction end does not reproduce the germline sequence, and a read error may be involved. This sequence joins TRBV5-1 and TRBJ1-6; 9 bases align to TRBD1. The CDR3 sequence is 15 residues long. CDR1 is SGHRS, CDR2 YFSETQ, per germline. The CDR3: CASSEGTGRRSPLHF. The CDR3 DNA reads TGCGCCAGCAGCGAAGGGACAGGGAGGAGATCACCTCTCCACTTT. The full variable domain, rest sourced from reference TRBV5-1 and TRBJ1-6, is KAGVTQTPRYLIKTRGQQVTLSCSPISGHRSVSWYQQTPGQGLQFLFEYFSETQRNKGNFPGRFSGRQFSNSRSEMNVSTLELGDSALYLCASSEGTGRRSPLHFGNGTRLTVT.

The rearrangement joins TRBV20-1 to TRBJ2-7, with 7 bases that match TRBD2. With 7 bases clipped from V and 7 bases from J, the junction kept 7 bases outside the gene matches. Germline values: CDR1 DFQATT, CDR2 SNEGSKA (reference sequence). This CDR3 comprises 11 residues. The CDR3 protein is CSGVLAAEQYF. The CDR3 DNA sequence: TGCAGTGGGGTTCTAGCGGCTGAGCAGTACTTC.

This chain uses TRBV9 with TRBJ2-1; D assignment may be TRBD1 or TRBD2 (5 bases each). V lost 4 bases and J 1 base, leaving 12 bases between the germline ends. The CDR3 has 15 residues. CDR1 and CDR2 from the germline V gene are SGDLS and YYNGEE. CDR3 region: CASSPGRISYNEQFF. CDR3 DNA: TGTGCCAGCAGCCCGGGACGGATTTCCTACAATGAGCAGTTCTTC.